The count of the clone carrying this TCR beta chain is one. The CDR3 has 16 residues. Deletions cut 5 bases from V and 4 bases from J, with 20 bases between. The germline V gene has CDR1 LNHDA and CDR2 SQIVND (reference sequence). Under the authors' procedure: Amplification of reference gene primers provided the estimated nucleated cell counts. The protocol was immunoSEQ multiplex PCR, while the TCRdb copy is restricted to in-frame clones and leaves out a portion. D and trimming were read from the DNA, whereas the V and J calls and clone size are those reported in that table. Of around 150,000 clones listed, roughly 87% are singletons. The sample originates from a study of blood T cell repertoires in COVID-19. Study-level background: COVID-19 samples collected from the United States, Italy and Spain covered acute and convalescent phases. The analysed material was cDNA or gDNA that came from T cells, B-cell-depleted T cells, or PBMCs.

The receptor's source is a woman between 55 and 75 years old with active or convalescent COVID-19. The sequenced sample was peripheral blood. V gene TRBV19 combines with J gene TRBJ1-1; maybe TRBD1 (5 bases). The CDR3 DNA reads as TGTGCCAGTAGTCTCGCGGTCGGGGTCGGGGGCACTGAAGCTTTCTTT. Protein sequence: CASSLAVGVGGTEAFF.